What follows are 16 T cell receptor beta chains derived from one specimen sequenced in a study of blood T cells in healthy people across ages. PCR was performed a second time for 7 to 11 cycles using a sample-barcoded 5' primer and a J-beta primer mix. TCRdb re-called the 5' RACE reads through MiXCR, storing one row per CDR3 protein. Among 1,100,000 or so distinct CDR3 sequences, 35% to 50% were seen once, and the ten largest hold 18%. The specimen was blood. These receptor sequences come from a woman aged 60 to 75 in good health.

This clonotype was observed a single time. V is TRBV6-5 and J is TRBJ1-2; 8 positions match TRBD1. The germline V gene has CDR1 MNHEY and CDR2 SVGAGI. Unmatched junction bases numbered 8, after V lost 5 bases and J lost 3 bases. CDR3 length equals 15 residues. The CDR3 sequence: CASSGRQGLDYGYTF. CDR3 in DNA: TGTGCCAGCAGTGGGCGACAGGGGCTAGACTATGGCTACACCTTC.

The V gene is TRBV6-2 or TRBV6-3, the J gene TRBJ1-5; a weak D match, TRBD1 (5 bases). Per germline, CDR1 MNHEY and CDR2 SVGEGT. This CDR3 has 17 residues. The V and J ends lost 6 bases and 4 bases respectively, with 22 bases between them. The CDR3 is CASSLSTIGTLNQPQHF. The CDR3 DNA sequence: TGTGCCAGCAGCCTCTCCACGATCGGGACTCTTAATCAGCCCCAGCATTTT.

The V gene is TRBV6-2 or TRBV6-3, the J gene TRBJ2-3, with TRBD2 matching 10 bases. CDR3 length equals 13 residues. Losses at the gene ends were 7 bases for V and 8 bases for J; bases not matched to a gene: 6. Germline V gives CDR1 MNHEY, CDR2 SVGEGT. Here the CDR3 DNA reads TGTGCCAGCAACCTAGCGGGAGAAGGTACGCAGTATTTT. Translating gives CASNLAGEGTQYF.

The J gene is TRBJ2-7, the V gene TRBV4-1, with D perhaps being TRBD1 or TRBD2 (5 bases each). CDR3 length equals 14 residues. With 0 bases removed from V and 2 bases from J, the gap between germline ends came to 8 bases. Germline assignment: CDR1 MGHRA and CDR2 YSYEKL. CDR3 coding DNA: TGCGCCAGCAGCCAAGAACGGGGCGCCTACGAGCAGTACTTC. Translated, it gives CASSQERGAYEQYF.

On this clonotype: A junction end diverges from the germline sequence, so it may reflect a read error. V usage is TRBV12-3 or TRBV12-4 and J usage is TRBJ1-4, with D possibly matching TRBD1 (6 bases). The CDR3 loop spans 14 amino acids. In nucleotides, the CDR3 is TGTGTCAGCAGGACGACAGGTGCTAATGAAAAACTGTTTTTT. The encoded protein is CVSRTTGANEKLFF.

This clonotype was observed a few times. The J gene is TRBJ2-4, the V gene TRBV21-1; the D segment call TRBD1 is taken from the table without a DNA check. TRBV21-1 is termed a pseudogene. The CDR3 runs 16 residues. The CDR3 DNA reads TGTGCCAGCAGCACAGCCCCCAGGGTTCCCAAAAACATTCAGTACTTC. Protein product: CASSTAPRVPKNIQYF.

This clonotype was found many times. This chain joins TRBV20-1 and TRBJ2-7; 7 nucleotides line up with TRBD2. The V gene end was trimmed by 0 bases and the J gene end by 2 bases; junction bases not matched to a gene: 7. The CDR3 has 15 residues. Germline values: CDR1 DFQATT, CDR2 SNEGSKA (reference sequence). The CDR3: CSARDGAGVAYEQYF. In DNA, the CDR3 is TGCAGTGCTAGAGATGGGGCGGGAGTGGCCTACGAGCAGTACTTC.

Details on this clonotype: The junction departs from germline at one end; a sequencing error may be responsible. The CDR3 here is CAGSLGQLNSPLHF. CDR3 coding DNA: TGTGCCGGCAGCTTAGGACAGCTAAATTCACCCCTCCACTTT. This chain links TRBV7-2 with TRBJ1-6; a possible D gene is TRBD1 (6 bases). This CDR3 is built from 14 residues. The germline CDR1 and CDR2 sequences are SGHTA and FQGNSA.

Here the CDR3 DNA reads TGTGCCAGCAGCCCGCGGGGCGGGAGAGGTGAGACCCAGTACTTC. Translating it yields CASSPRGGRGETQYF. This chain joins TRBV9 and TRBJ2-7; 7 bases line up with TRBD2. The J call may be mistaken, given a closer DNA end match to TRBJ2-5. CDR3 size: 15 residues. In germline, CDR1 is SGDLS, CDR2 YYNGEE.

This rearrangement joins TRBV15 to TRBJ2-7; D might be TRBD1 (5 bases). V lost 0 bases and J lost 2, with 11 bases in between. This CDR3 comprises 15 residues. The V gene's germline CDR1 is LNHNV and CDR2 YYDKDF (reference sequence). CDR3 loop: CATSREAGYPYEQYF. CDR3 DNA sequence: TGTGCCACCAGCAGAGAAGCAGGGTATCCCTACGAGCAGTACTTC.

V and J are TRBV10-3 and TRBJ2-5; D tentatively fits TRBD1 or TRBD2 (5 bases each). CDR1 is ENHRY and CDR2 is SYGVKD in the germline V gene. Trimming took off 2 bases at V and 8 bases at J, with 9 bases between the two ends. The length of the CDR3 is 12 residues. The CDR3 DNA is TGTGCCATCAGTGAGGAGGGGATTACCCAGTACTTC. Amino acids: CAISEEGITQYF.

The chain is built from TRBV27 and TRBJ1-2, with D perhaps matching TRBD1 (5 bases). The CDR3 loop spans 17 amino acids. Trimming stripped 5 bases from V and 7 bases from J, with 26 bases between. The germline CDR1 and CDR2 sequences are MNHEY and SMNVEV (reference sequence). The CDR3 coding sequence is TGTGCCAGCAGTCGTTGGGGGGGGACCGGGACGGCGGCTGGCTACACCTTC. Residues: CASSRWGGTGTAAGYTF.

The chain combines TRBV10-3 with TRBJ2-5; 7 bases map to TRBD1. Looked up from germline, CDR1 is ENHRY and CDR2 is SYGVKD. Trimming took 3 bases from V and 11 from J; bases not matched to a gene: 9. This CDR3 comprises 13 residues. The CDR3 loop reads CAISDEGAREQYF. The CDR3 DNA reads as TGTGCCATCAGTGATGAGGGGGCGAGAGAGCAGTACTTC.

This sequence joins TRBV11-2 and TRBJ1-3; 8 positions match TRBD1. This CDR3 is 17 amino acids long. The V gene end was trimmed by 6 bases and the J gene end by 4 bases; junction bases not matched to a gene: 14. The V gene's germline CDR1 is SGHAT and CDR2 FQNNGV. The chain's CDR3 is CASRRNTPGQGGNTIYF. DNA for the CDR3: TGTGCCAGCAGACGAAATACACCCGGACAGGGAGGAAACACCATATATTTT.

This clonotype came up a few times. This chain connects TRBV11-2 to TRBJ2-1; 8 nucleotides align to TRBD1. This CDR3 spans 17 amino acids. V lost 7 bases to trimming and J lost 6 bases; unmatched junction nucleotides: 17. Germline V lookup: CDR1 SGHAT, CDR2 FQNNGV. In nucleotides, the CDR3 is TGTGCCAGCACCAGACACCCGGACAGGGTGAAGGTCAATGAGCAGTTCTTC. Its protein is CASTRHPDRVKVNEQFF.

This clonotype has more than one count but fewer than ten. This chain uses TRBV6-5 with TRBJ2-5; 8 bases match TRBD1. In germline, CDR1 is MNHEY, CDR2 SVGAGI. The ends lost 0 bases at V and 4 bases at J; junction bases unmatched: 4. This CDR3 region has 15 residues. The CDR3 coding sequence is TGTGCCAGCAGTTACTCTGCAGACAGGGGAGAGACCCAGTACTTC. Protein product: CASSYSADRGETQYF.